This TCR beta chain was found in a study of blood T cell repertoires in COVID-19. Study context: COVID-19 samples, acute and convalescent, were from the United States, Italy and Spain. The cDNA or gDNA used as material had been derived from T cells, B-cell-depleted T cells, or PBMCs.

This CDR3 region has 14 residues. Trimming removed 4 bases from V and 1 base from J, with 11 bases in between. Germline CDR1 and CDR2: SGHTS and YDEGEE. Data came from immunoSEQ multiplex PCR; TCRdb stores just in-frame clones and leaves some out. The data show 75,000 to 80,000 clones, about 87% seen once. The sample comprised peripheral blood. This chain connects TRBV5-8 to TRBJ1-1; a possible D gene is TRBD1 (5 bases). The receptor's source is a human donor in a cohort sampled during active COVID-19. CDR3 in amino acids: CASSTRQRNTEAFF. CDR3 sequence (DNA): TGTGCCAGCAGCACGAGACAGAGGAACACTGAAGCTTTCTTT.